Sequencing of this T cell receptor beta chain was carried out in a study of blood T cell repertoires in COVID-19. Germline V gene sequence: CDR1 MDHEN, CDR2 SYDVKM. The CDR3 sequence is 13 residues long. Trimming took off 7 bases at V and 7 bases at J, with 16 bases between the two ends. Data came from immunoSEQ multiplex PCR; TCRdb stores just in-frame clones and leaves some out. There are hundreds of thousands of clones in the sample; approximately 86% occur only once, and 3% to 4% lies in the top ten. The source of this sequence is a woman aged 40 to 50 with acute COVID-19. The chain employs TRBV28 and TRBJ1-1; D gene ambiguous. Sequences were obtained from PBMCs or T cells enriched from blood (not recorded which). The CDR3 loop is CASKVGSRGEAFF. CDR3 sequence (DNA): TGTGCCAGCAAGGTCGGAAGCAGAGGTGAAGCTTTCTTT.